Below, 7 T cell receptor beta chains from the same sample are listed, as sequenced in a study of blood T cell repertoires in COVID-19. Sequencing used immunoSEQ multiplex PCR; TCRdb keeps in-frame clones, though not all of them. The table has fewer than 300,000 clones, 65% to 85% seen once; the top ten hold approximately 5.3%. Sequencing was performed on peripheral blood. These receptors were collected from a man older than 75 with acute or convalescent COVID-19.

V gene TRBV5-1 combines with J gene TRBJ1-6; D is ambiguous. The ends were cut back, 2 bases at V and 0 bases at J, with 6 bases in the middle. CDR3 length: 15 residues. Germline V gene sequence: CDR1 SGHRS, CDR2 YFSETQ. The CDR3 nucleotides are TGCGCCAGCAGCTTCGGAGACTCCTATAATTCACCCCTCCACTTT. Translating gives CASSFGDSYNSPLHF.

The chain joins TRBV11-2 to TRBJ2-7; no definite D call. V was clipped by 5 bases and J by 2 bases, with 4 bases between them. This CDR3 contains 11 residues. Looked up from germline, CDR1 is SGHAT and CDR2 is FQNNGV. The CDR3 loop is CASSPAYEQYF. CDR3 coding DNA: TGTGCCAGCAGCCCTGCCTACGAGCAGTACTTC.

This chain links TRBV9 with TRBJ1-6; 9 bases fit TRBD1. V was clipped by 4 bases and J by 10 bases; unmatched bases: 15. This CDR3 comprises 17 residues. Germline-derived CDR1 and CDR2 are SGDLS and YYNGEE. The CDR3 region is CASSPYGGTGLNSPLHF. CDR3 DNA sequence: TGTGCCAGCAGCCCTTATGGGGGGACAGGGCTCAACTCACCCCTCCACTTT.

The chain recombines TRBV6-1 with TRBJ1-2, with D uncertain. The CDR3 length is 13 residues. Looked up from germline, CDR1 is MNHNS and CDR2 is SASEGT. V was cut by 3 bases and J by 6 bases, with 11 bases left in between. This CDR3 is CASSDPFSDGYTF. The CDR3 bases are TGTGCCAGCAGTGATCCCTTTAGTGATGGCTACACCTTC.

The rearrangement joins TRBV25-1 to TRBJ1-4; D remains unclear. Germline CDR1 MGHDK, CDR2 SYGVNS. The CDR3 length is 13 residues. Trimming took off 3 bases at V and 8 bases at J, with 10 bases between the two ends. CDR3 residues: CASSDSGREKLFF. CDR3 DNA sequence: TGTGCCAGCAGTGACTCAGGTCGGGAAAAACTGTTTTTT.

This clone was found once. The chain combines TRBV30 with TRBJ2-7, with TRBD1 matching 9 bases. The V segment lost 0 bases and the J segment 4 bases; nucleotides outside the gene matches: 7. The CDR3 spans 15 residues. Germline CDR1 GTSNPN, CDR2 SVGIG (reference sequence). CDR3 protein: CAWSVGQGPFYEQYF. The CDR3 nucleotides are TGTGCCTGGAGTGTAGGACAGGGGCCCTTTTACGAGCAGTACTTC.

Details on this clone: Other nucleotide sequences from this sample produce the same CDR3. This rearrangement joins TRBV5-1 to TRBJ2-2; a weak D match, TRBD1 (5 bases). This CDR3 is 15 amino acids long. CDR1 and CDR2 (germline): SGHRS, YFSETQ. V gave up 0 bases and J gave up 0 bases, with 6 bases separating them. CDR3 region: CASSLGRANTGELFF. In DNA form, the CDR3 reads TGCGCCAGCAGCTTGGGCAGGGCGAACACCGGGGAGCTGTTTTTT.